This T cell receptor beta chain stems from a study of cytomegalovirus exposure and HLA in healthy donors. Trimming shortened V by 4 bases and J by 4 bases, and 17 bases separated the two germline ends. CDR1 GTSNPN and CDR2 SVGIG come from the germline V gene (reference sequence). The CDR3 is made up of 15 amino acids. Vbeta (60) and Jbeta (13) primers were used in the PCR. Assay used: immunoSEQ multiplex PCR; TCRdb lists only in-frame clones, some missing. This sample has 150,000 to 200,000 clones, with around 83% found just once. The chain combines TRBV30 with TRBJ1-3; D is ambiguous. Sequencing was done on a sample of PBMCs. This TCR was sampled from a woman aged 40 to 50 in good health and CMV-seronegative. CDR3 residues: CAWTAQPGIGNTIYF. The CDR3 DNA reads TGTGCCTGGACAGCGCAACCGGGGATCGGAAACACCATATATTTT.